The table lists the clone carrying this T cell receptor beta chain with a few counts. Its matching antigen is unknown. The record originates from a study of beta chain features in type 1 diabetes. Expressed TCRB transcripts were sequenced because the entire RNA isolate underwent reverse transcription. Assay: immunoSEQ multiplex PCR; the TCRdb copy retains only in-frame clones and omits some. The sample holds under 950,000 clones, 17% seen once. Study-wide results and caveats: It was among patients, rather than healthy donors, that naive, central memory and Treg TCRB repertoires appeared more similar.

The receptor was isolated from a woman between 18 and 30 years old in good health. The sequenced sample consisted of naive CD4+ T cells from blood.

This chain's CDR3 is CASSLPSANTEAFF. CDR3 coding DNA: TGTGCCAGCAGCTTGCCTTCGGCGAACACTGAAGCTTTCTTT. The chain has TRBV5-4 and TRBJ1-1; no definite D call. The V gene lost 1 base and the J gene lost 1 base, with 8 bases spanning the gap. The CDR3 is made up of 14 amino acids. CDR1 is SGHNT, CDR2 YYREEE, per germline (reference sequence).